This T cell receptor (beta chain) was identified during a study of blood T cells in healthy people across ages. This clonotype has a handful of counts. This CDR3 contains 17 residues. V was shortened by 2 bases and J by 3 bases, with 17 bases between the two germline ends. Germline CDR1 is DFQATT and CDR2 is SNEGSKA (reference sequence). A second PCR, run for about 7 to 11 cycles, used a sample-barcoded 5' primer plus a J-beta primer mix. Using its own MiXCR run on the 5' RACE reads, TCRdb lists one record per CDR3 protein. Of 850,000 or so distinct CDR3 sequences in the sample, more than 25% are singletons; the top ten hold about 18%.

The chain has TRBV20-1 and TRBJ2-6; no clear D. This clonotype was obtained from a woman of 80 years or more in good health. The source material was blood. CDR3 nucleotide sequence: TGCAGTGCTAGACCTCGGGTAGGATGGGATGGGGCCAACGTCCTGACTTTC. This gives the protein CSARPRVGWDGANVLTF.